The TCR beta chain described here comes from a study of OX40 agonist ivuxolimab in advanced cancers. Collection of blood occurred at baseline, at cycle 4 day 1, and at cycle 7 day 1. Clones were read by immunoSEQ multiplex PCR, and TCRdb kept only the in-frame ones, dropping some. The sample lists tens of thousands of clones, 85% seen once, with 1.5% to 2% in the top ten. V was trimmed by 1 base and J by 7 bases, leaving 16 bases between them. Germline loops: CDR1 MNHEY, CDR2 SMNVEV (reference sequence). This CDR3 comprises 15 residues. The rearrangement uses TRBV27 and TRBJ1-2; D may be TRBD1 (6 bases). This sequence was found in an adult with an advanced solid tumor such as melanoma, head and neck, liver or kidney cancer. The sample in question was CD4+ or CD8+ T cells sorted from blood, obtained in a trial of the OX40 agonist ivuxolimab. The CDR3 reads CASSLWGAGAFGYTF. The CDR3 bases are TGTGCCAGCAGTTTATGGGGGGCCGGTGCCTTTGGCTACACCTTC.